Listed below are T cell receptor beta chains from one sample, sequenced in a study of blood T cell repertoires in COVID-19. Assay: immunoSEQ multiplex PCR; the TCRdb copy retains only in-frame clones and omits some. The sample has 150,000 to 200,000 clones; around 92% are singletons. Specimen: PBMCs or T cells enriched from blood (not recorded which). These receptors all stem from a woman younger than 35 who had recovered from COVID-19. Both conserved end residues are part of each CDR3. The order of the fields is J gene, V gene, CDR3 protein.

>TRBJ1-3|TRBV28
CATPGQHSGNTIYF
>TRBJ1-6|TRBV6-5
CASSYGASSNSPLHF
>TRBJ1-1|TRBV2
CASSDAEAFF
>TRBJ2-7|TRBV6-1
CASSEDAGGYYEQYF
>TRBJ1-5|TRBV19
CASTGDRAYQPQHF
>TRBJ1-1|TRBV6-5
CASNNILTGTEAFF
>TRBJ2-7|TRBV19
CASSISAARYEQYF
>TRBJ1-1|TRBV19
CASSIYGGTEAFF
>TRBJ1-5|TRBV27
CASSHGQGRYSNQPQHF
>TRBJ1-3|TRBV2
CASSWDSGNTIYF
>TRBJ1-1|TRBV19
CASSIERGRNTEAFF
>TRBJ1-2|TRBV25-1
CASSEAWDSLRGYTF
>TRBJ2-1|TRBV6-4
CASRRTSGGAEEQFF
>TRBJ1-4|TRBV7-2
CASSPYVREKLFF
>TRBJ2-5|TRBV9
CASSVSAGEETQYF
>TRBJ1-1|TRBV11-2
CASSAGSMNTEAFF
>TRBJ1-3|TRBV5-6
CASSPGGGNTIYF
>TRBJ2-3|TRBV3-1/TRBV3-2
CASSMGGPDTQYF
>TRBJ1-6|TRBV5-1
CASSPGGDSPLHF
>TRBJ1-5|TRBV27
CASRESRTASNQPQHF
>TRBJ2-1|TRBV10-1
CASSESSLRPGGHNEQFF
>TRBJ2-2|TRBV11-2
CASSFPSTGYTGELFF
>TRBJ2-5|TRBV24-1
CATSAGTGVETQYF
>TRBJ2-7|TRBV5-1
CASSTGGTASSYEQYF
>TRBJ2-7|TRBV3-1/TRBV3-2
CASSHGGTSGDYF